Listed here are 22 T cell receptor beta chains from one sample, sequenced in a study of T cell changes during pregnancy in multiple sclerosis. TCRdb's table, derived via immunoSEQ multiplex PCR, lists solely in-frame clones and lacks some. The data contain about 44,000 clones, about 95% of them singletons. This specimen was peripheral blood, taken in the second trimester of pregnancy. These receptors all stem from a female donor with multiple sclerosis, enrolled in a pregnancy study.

CDR3 loop: CASSGQGYTEAFF. The CDR3 nucleotides are TGTGCCAGCAGCGGACAGGGGTACACTGAAGCTTTCTTT. The chain uses TRBV7-9 and TRBJ1-1; 9 nucleotides match TRBD1. V was clipped by 5 bases and J by 3 bases; unmatched bases: 1. Germline-derived CDR1 and CDR2 are SEHNR and FQNEAQ (reference sequence). The CDR3 covers 13 residues.

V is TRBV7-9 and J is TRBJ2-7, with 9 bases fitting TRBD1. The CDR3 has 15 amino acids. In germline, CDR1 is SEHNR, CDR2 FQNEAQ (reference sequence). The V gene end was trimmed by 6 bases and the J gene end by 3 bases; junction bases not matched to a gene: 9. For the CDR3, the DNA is TGTGCCAGCAGACCTTTGGGGGACAGGGTCTACGAGCAGTACTTC. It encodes CASRPLGDRVYEQYF.

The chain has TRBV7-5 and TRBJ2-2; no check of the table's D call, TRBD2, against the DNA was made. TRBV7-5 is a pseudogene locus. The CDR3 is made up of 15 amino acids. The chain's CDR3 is CVRSQAGVLTGELFF. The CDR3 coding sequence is TGTGTCAGAAGCCAGGCGGGGGTCCTGACCGGGGAGCTGTTTTTT.

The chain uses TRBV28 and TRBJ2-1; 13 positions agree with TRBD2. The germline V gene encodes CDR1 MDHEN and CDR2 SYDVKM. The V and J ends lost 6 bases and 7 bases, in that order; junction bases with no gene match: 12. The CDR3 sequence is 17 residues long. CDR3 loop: CASRRTSGSTSGNEQFF. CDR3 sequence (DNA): TGTGCCAGCAGAAGGACTAGCGGGAGTACATCGGGAAATGAGCAGTTCTTC. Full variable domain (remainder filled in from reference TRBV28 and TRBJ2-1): DVKVTQSSRYLVKRTGEKVFLECVQDMDHENMFWYRQDPGLGLRLIYFSYDVKMKEKGDIPEGYSVSREKKERFSLILESASTNQTSMYLCASRRTSGSTSGNEQFFGPGTRLTVL.

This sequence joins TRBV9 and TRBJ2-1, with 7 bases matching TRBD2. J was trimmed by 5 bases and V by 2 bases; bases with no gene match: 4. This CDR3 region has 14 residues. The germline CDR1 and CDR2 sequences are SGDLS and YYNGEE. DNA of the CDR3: TGTGCCAGCAGCGTCGGCGGGGGAGACAATGAGCAGTTCTTC. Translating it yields CASSVGGGDNEQFF.

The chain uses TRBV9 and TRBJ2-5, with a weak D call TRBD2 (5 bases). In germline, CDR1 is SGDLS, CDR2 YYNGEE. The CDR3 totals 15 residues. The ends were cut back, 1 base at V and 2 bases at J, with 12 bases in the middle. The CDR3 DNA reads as TGTGCCAGCAGCGTATCCTGGAGGCAACAAGAGACCCAGTACTTC. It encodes CASSVSWRQQETQYF.

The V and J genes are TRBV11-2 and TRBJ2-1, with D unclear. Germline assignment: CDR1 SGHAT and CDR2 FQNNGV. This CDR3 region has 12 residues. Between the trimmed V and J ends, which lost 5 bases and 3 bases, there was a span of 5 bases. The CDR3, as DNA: TGTGCCAGCAGCCGAGACTACAATGAGCAGTTCTTC. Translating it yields CASSRDYNEQFF. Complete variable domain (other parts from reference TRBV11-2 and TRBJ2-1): EAGVAQSPRYKIIEKRQSVAFWCNPISGHATLYWYQQILGQGPKLLIQFQNNGVVDDSQLPKDRFSAERLKGVDSTLKIQPAKLEDSAVYLCASSRDYNEQFFGPGTRLTVL.

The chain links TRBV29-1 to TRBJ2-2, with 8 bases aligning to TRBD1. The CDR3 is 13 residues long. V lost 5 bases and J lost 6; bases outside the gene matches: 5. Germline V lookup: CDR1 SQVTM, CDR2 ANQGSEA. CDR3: CSVYGQGPGELFF. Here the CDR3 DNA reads TGCAGCGTTTACGGACAGGGCCCCGGGGAGCTGTTTTTT.

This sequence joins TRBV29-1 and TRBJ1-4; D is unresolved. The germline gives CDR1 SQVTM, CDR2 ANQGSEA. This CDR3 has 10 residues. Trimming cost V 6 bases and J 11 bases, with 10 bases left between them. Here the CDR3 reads CSVRSGKLFF. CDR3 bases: TGCAGCGTCCGGAGTGGGAAACTGTTTTTT.

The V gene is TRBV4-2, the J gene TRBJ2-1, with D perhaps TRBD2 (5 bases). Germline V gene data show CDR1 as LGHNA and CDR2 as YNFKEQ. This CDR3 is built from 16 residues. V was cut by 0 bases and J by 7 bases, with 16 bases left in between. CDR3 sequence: CASSQDGSAGVNEQFF. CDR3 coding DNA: TGTGCCAGCAGCCAAGATGGCAGCGCCGGGGTTAATGAGCAGTTCTTC.

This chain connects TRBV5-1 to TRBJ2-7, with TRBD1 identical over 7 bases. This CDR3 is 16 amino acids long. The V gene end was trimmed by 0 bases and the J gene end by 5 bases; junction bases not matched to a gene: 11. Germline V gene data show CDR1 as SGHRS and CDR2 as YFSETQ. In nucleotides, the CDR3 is TGCGCCAGCAGCTTGGGGAACAGGGGACCGAGGAACGAGCAGTACTTC. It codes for CASSLGNRGPRNEQYF.

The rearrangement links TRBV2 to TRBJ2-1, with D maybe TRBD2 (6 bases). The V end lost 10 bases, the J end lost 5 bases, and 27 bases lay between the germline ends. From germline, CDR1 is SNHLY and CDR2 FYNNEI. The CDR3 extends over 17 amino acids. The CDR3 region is CATQTGILAFTNNEQFF. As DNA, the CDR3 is TGTGCCACCCAGACTGGGATACTAGCATTCACCAACAATGAGCAGTTCTTC.

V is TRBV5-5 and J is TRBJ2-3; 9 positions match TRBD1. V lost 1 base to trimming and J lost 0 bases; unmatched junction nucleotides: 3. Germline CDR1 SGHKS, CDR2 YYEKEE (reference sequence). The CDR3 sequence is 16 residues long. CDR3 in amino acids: CASSLYGTGSTDTQYF. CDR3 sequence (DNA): TGTGCCAGCAGCTTGTATGGGACAGGGAGCACAGATACGCAGTATTTT.

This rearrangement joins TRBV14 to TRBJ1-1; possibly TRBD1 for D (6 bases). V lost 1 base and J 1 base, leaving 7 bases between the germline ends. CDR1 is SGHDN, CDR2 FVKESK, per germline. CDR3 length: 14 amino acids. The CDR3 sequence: CASSQVQGNTEAFF. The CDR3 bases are TGTGCCAGCAGCCAAGTACAGGGGAACACTGAAGCTTTCTTT.

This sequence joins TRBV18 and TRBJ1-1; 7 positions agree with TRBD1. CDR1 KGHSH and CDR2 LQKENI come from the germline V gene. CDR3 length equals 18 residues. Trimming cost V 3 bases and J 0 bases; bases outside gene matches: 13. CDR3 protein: CASSPLEGRGVLNTEAFF. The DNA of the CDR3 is TGTGCCAGCTCACCTCTGGAGGGCAGGGGGGTCCTGAACACTGAAGCTTTCTTT.

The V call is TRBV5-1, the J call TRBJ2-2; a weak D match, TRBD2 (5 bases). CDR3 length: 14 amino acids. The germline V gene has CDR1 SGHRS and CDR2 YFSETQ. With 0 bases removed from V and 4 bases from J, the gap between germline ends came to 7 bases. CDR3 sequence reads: CASSLGSGTGELFF. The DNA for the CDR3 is TGCGCCAGCAGCTTGGGAAGCGGCACCGGGGAGCTGTTTTTT.

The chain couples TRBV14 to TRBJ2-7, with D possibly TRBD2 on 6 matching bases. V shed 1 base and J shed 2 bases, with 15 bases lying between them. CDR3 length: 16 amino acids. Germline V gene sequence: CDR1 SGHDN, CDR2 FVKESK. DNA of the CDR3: TGTGCCAGCAGCCAAGGGACTACCTCGTTTGCCTACGAGCAGTACTTC. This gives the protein CASSQGTTSFAYEQYF.

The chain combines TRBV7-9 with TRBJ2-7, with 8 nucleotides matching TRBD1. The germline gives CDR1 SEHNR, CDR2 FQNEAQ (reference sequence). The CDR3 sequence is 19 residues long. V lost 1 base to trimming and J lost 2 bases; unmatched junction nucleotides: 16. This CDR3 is CASSLVSRGRIGSPYEQYF. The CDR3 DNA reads TGTGCCAGCAGCTTAGTTTCCAGGGGGCGGATCGGGAGCCCCTACGAGCAGTACTTC.

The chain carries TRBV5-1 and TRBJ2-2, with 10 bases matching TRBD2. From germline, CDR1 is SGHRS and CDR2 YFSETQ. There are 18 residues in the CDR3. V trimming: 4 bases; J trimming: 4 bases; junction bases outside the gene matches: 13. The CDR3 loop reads CASSPTSGVGPGTGELFF. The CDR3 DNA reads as TGCGCCAGCAGCCCTACTAGCGGGGTAGGCCCCGGCACCGGGGAGCTGTTTTTT.

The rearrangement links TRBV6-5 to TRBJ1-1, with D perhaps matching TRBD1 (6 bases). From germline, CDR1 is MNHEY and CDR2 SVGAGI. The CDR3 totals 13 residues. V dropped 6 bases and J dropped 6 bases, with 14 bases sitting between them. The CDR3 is CASRHEWGPEAFF. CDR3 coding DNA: TGTGCCAGCAGGCACGAGTGGGGGCCTGAAGCTTTCTTT.

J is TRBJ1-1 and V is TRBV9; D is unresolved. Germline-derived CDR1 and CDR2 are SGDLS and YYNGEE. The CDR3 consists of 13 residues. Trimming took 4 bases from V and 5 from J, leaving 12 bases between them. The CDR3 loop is CASSSAPGTEAFF. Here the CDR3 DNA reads TGTGCCAGCAGCTCCGCCCCAGGAACTGAAGCTTTCTTT.

CDR3 DNA: TGCGCCACCTCAGCAGGGGACAACTACGAGCAGTACTTC. Its protein product is CATSAGDNYEQYF. The chain combines TRBV5-1 with TRBJ2-7; D may be TRBD1 (6 bases). CDR1 and CDR2 from the germline V gene are SGHRS and YFSETQ. With 9 bases removed from V and 3 bases from J, the gap between germline ends came to 16 bases. The CDR3 covers 13 residues.